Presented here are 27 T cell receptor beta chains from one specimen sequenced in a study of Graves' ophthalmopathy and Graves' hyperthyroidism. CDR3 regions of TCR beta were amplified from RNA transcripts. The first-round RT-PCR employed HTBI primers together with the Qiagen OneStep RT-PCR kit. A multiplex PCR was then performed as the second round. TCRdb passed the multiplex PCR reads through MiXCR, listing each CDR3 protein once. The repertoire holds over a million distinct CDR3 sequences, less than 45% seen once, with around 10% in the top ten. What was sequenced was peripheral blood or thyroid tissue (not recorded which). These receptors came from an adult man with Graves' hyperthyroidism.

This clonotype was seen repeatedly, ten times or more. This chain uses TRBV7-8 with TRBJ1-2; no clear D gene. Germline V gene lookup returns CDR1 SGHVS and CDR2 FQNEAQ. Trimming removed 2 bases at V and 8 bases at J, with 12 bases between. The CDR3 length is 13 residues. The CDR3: CASSLLSGHGYTF. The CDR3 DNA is TGTGCCAGCAGCTTATTGTCCGGGCACGGCTACACCTTC.

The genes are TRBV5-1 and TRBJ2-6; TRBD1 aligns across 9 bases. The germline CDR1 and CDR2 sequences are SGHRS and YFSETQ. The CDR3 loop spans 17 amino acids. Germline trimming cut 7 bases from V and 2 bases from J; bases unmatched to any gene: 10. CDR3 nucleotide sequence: TGCGCCAGCGTTGAAGGGACAGGGCGGACTGGGGCCAACGTCCTGACTTTC. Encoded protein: CASVEGTGRTGANVLTF.

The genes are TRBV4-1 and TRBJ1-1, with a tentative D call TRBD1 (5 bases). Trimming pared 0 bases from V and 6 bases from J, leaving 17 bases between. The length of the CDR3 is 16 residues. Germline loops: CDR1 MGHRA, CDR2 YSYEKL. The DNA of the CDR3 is TGCGCCAGCAGCCAAGATCCAGGGATTCGGCAGGCTGAAGCTTTCTTT. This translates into CASSQDPGIRQAEAFF.

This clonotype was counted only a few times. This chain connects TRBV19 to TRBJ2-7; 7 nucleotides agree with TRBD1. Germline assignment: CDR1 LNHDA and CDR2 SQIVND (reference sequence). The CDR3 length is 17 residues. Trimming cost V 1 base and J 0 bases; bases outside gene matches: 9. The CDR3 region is CASSIAATGQLSYEQYF. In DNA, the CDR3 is TGTGCCAGTAGTATAGCCGCGACGGGACAGCTCTCCTACGAGCAGTACTTC.

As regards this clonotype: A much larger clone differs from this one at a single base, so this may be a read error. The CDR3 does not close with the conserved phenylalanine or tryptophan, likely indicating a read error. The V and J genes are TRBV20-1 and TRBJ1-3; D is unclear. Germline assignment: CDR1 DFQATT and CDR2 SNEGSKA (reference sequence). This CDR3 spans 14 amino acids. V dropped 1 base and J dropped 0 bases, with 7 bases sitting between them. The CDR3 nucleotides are TGCAGTGCTAGAGTTCAAGACTCTGGAAACACCATATATTCT. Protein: CSARVQDSGNTIYS.

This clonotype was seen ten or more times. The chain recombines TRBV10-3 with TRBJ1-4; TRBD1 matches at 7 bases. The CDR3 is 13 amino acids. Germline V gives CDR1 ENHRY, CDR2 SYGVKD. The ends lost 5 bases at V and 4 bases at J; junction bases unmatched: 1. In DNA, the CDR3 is TGTGCCATCAGTCAGGGGGATAATGAAAAACTGTTTTTT. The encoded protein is CAISQGDNEKLFF.

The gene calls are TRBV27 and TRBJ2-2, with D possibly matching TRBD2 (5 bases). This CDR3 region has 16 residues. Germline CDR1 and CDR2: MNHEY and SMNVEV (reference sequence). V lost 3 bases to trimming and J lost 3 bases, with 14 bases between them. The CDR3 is CASSFGVGPHTGELFF. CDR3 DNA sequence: TGTGCCAGCAGTTTCGGGGTGGGCCCGCACACCGGGGAGCTGTTTTTT.

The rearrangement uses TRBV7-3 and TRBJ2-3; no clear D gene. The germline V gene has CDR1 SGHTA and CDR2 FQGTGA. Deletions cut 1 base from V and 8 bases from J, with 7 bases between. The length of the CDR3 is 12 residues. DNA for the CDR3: TGTGCCAGCAGCTTAAGTTCCGGTACGCAGTATTTT. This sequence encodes CASSLSSGTQYF.

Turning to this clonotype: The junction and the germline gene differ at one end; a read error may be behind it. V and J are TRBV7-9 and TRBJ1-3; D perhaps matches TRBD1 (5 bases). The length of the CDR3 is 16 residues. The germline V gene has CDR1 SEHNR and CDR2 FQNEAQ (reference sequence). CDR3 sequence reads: CASSLGGRGFGNTIYF. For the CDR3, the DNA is TGCGCCAGCAGCTTAGGAGGCCGGGGGTTCGGAAACACCATATATTTT.

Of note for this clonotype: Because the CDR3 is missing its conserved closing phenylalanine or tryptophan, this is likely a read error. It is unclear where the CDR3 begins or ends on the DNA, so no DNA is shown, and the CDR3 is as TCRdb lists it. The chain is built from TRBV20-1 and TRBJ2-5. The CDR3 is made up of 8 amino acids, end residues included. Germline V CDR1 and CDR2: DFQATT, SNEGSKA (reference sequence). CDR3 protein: CSARDSEY.

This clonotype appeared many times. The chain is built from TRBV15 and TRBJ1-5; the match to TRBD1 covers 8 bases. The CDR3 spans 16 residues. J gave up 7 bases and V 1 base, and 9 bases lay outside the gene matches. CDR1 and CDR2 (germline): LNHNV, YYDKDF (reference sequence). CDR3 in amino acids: CATSRGNGGTGQPQHF. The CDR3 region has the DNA TGTGCCACCAGCAGAGGGAATGGGGGGACAGGACAGCCCCAGCATTTT.

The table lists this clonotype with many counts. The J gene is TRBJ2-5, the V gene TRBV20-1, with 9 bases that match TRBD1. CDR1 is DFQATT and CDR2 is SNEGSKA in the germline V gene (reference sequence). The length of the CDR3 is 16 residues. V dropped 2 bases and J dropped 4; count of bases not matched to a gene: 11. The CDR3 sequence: CSARLHRGRTSETQYF. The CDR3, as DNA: TGCAGTGCTAGACTACACAGGGGGCGGACGTCAGAGACCCAGTACTTC.

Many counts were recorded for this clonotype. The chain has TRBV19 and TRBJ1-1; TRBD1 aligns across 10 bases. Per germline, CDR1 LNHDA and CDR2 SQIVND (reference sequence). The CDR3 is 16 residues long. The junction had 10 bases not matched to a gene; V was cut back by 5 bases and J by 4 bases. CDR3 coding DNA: TGTGCCAGTAGTTCCCGGACAGGGGGTGGGATCACTGAAGCTTTCTTT. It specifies CASSSRTGGGITEAFF.

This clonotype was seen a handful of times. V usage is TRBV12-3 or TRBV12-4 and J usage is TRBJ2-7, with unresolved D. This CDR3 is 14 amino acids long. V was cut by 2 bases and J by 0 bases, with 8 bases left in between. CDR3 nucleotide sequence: TGTGCCAGCAGTTTATGGACCCACTCCTACGAGCAGTACTTC. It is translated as CASSLWTHSYEQYF.

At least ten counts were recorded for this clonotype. The CDR3 loop reads CASSLGPGAEGTQYF. The CDR3 nucleotides are TGTGCCAGCAGCCTCGGCCCGGGGGCTGAAGGGACCCAGTACTTC. This chain joins TRBV13 and TRBJ2-5; D might be TRBD1 or TRBD2, each matching 6 bases. Trimming stripped 5 bases from V and 7 bases from J, with 20 bases between. Per the germline V gene, CDR1 is PRHDT and CDR2 is FYEKMQ (reference sequence). The CDR3 covers 15 residues.

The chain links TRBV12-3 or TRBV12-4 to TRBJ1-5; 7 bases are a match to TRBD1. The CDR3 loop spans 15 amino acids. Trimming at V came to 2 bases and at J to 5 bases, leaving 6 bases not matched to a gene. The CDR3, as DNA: TGTGCCAGCAGTTTATGGCAGGGGGGGGATCAGCCCCAGCATTTT. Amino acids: CASSLWQGGDQPQHF.

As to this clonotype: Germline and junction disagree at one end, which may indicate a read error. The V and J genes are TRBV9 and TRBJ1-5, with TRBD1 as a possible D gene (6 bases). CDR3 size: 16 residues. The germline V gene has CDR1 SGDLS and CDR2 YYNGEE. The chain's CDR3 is CASSQTPGGGDQPQHF. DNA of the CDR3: TGCGCCAGCAGCCAGACCCCGGGAGGGGGTGATCAGCCCCAGCATTTT.

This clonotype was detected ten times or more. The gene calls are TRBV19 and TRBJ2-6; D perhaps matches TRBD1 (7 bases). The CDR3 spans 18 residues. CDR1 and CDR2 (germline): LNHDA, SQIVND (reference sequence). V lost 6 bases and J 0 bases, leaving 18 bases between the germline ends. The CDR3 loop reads CASRTPGRGASGANVLTF. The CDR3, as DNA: TGTGCCAGTAGGACACCGGGCAGGGGGGCCTCTGGGGCCAACGTCCTGACTTTC.

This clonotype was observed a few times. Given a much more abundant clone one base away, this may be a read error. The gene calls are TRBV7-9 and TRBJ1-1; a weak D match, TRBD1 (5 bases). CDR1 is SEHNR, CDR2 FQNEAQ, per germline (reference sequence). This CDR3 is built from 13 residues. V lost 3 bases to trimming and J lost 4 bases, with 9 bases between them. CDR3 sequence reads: CASSFQGRTEAFF. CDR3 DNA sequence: TGTGCCAGCAGCTTCCAGGGTCGCACTGAAGCTTTCTTT.

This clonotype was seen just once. The CDR3 here is CASSLRADTSEAFF. As DNA, the CDR3 is TGCGCCAGCAGCTTGAGGGCAGACACGTCTGAAGCTTTCTTT. This sequence joins TRBV5-1 and TRBJ1-1; D is ambiguous. V shed 1 base and J shed 6 bases, with 13 bases lying between them. Germline V gene lookup returns CDR1 SGHRS and CDR2 YFSETQ. The CDR3 is 14 amino acids.

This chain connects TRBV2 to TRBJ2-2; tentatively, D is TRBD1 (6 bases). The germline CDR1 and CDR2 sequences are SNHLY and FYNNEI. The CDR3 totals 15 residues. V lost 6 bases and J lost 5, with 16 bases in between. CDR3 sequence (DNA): TGTGCCAGCAGGGAGTCGGGACACCGAACCGGGGAGCTGTTTTTT. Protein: CASRESGHRTGELFF.

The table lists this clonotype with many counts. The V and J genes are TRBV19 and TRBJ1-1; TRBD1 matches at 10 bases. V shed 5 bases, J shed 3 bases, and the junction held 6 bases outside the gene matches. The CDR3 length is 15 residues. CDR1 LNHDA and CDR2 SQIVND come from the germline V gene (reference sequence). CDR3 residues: CASSFAGTGDTEAFF. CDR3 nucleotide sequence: TGTGCCAGTAGTTTCGCCGGGACAGGGGACACTGAAGCTTTCTTT.

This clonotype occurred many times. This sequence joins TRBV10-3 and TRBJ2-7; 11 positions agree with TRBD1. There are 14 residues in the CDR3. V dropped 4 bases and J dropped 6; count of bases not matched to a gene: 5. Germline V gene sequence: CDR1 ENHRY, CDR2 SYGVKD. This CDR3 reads CAISVGTGGSEQYF. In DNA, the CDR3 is TGTGCCATCAGTGTAGGGACAGGGGGATCCGAGCAGTACTTC.

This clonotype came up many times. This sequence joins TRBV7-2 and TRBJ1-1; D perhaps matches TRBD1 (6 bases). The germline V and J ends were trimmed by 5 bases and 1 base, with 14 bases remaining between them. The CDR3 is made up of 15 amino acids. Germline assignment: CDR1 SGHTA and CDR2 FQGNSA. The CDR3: CASSPPGTSNTEAFF. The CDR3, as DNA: TGTGCCAGCAGCCCTCCGGGGACATCGAACACTGAAGCTTTCTTT.

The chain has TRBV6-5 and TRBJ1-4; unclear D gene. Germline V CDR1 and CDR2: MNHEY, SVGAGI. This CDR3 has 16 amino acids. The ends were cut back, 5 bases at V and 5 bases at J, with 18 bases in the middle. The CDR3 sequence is CASSEFKTVMNEKLFF. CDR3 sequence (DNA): TGTGCCAGCAGTGAATTTAAGACGGTAATGAATGAAAAACTGTTTTTT.

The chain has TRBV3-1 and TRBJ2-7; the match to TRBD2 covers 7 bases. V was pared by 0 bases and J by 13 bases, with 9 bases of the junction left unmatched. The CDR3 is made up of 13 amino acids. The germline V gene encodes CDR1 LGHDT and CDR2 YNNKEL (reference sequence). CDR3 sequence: CASSQDAGDPLYF. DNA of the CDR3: TGTGCCAGCAGCCAAGATGCGGGAGACCCACTCTACTTC.

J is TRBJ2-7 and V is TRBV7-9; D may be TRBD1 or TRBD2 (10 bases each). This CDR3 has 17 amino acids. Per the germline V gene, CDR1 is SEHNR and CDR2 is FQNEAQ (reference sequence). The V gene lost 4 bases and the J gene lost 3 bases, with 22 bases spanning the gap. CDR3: CASSSSSGGQGLYEQYF. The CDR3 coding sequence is TGTGCCAGCAGCTCGTCTAGCGGGGGACAGGGGCTCTACGAGCAGTACTTC. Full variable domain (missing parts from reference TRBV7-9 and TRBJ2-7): DTGVSQNPRHKITKRGQNVTFRCDPISEHNRLYWYRQTLGQGPEFLTYFQNEAQLEKSRLLSDRFSAERPKGSFSTLEIQRTEQGDSAMYLCASSSSSGGQGLYEQYFGPGTRLTVT.